Shown below are 29 T cell receptor beta chains from a single sample sequenced in a study of CD8+CD57+ T cells in acquired aplastic anemia. TCR beta VDJ combinations and CDR3 sequences were profiled from genomic DNA. Each CDR3 protein is one row after TCRdb ran MiXCR on the reads. The sample lists hundreds of thousands of distinct CDR3 sequences; around 72% were seen once. Sequencing was carried out using sorted CD4+, CD8+, or CD8+CD57+ T cells (not recorded which) from PBMCs. The receptors stem from a human donor in good health, serving as a control.

As regards this clonotype: At one boundary the junction diverges from the germline segment, which might be a read error. The chain has TRBV9 and TRBJ1-2; 7 bases fit TRBD1. CDR1 SGDLS and CDR2 YYNGEE come from the germline V gene. CDR3 length: 14 amino acids. This chain's CDR3 is CASSATGWYTGYSF. The CDR3 nucleotides read TGTGCCAGCAGCGCGACAGGGTGGTACACTGGATACTCCTTC.

This clonotype was counted a single time. This chain joins TRBV7-2 and TRBJ2-1, with D perhaps matching TRBD2 (6 bases). The V gene lost 1 base and the J gene lost 9 bases, with 10 bases spanning the gap. CDR1 is SGHTA, CDR2 FQGNSA, per germline. This CDR3 is 13 amino acids long. The CDR3 coding sequence is TGTGCCAGCAGCTTAGTACGGGGGACTGAGCAGTTCTTC. Translated, it gives CASSLVRGTEQFF.

The chain has TRBV5-1 and TRBJ1-2, with 7 bases that match TRBD1. This CDR3 has 15 amino acids. With 3 bases clipped from V and 3 bases from J, the junction kept 8 bases outside the gene matches. Germline-derived CDR1 and CDR2 are SGHRS and YFSETQ. This CDR3 is CASSSTGQNYYGYTF. The CDR3 DNA is TGCGCCAGCAGCTCCACGGGACAGAACTACTATGGCTACACCTTC.

This clonotype was observed many times. The V call is TRBV5-8, the J call TRBJ2-3; unclear D gene. The CDR3 totals 13 residues. Trimming removed 2 bases from V and 6 bases from J, with 10 bases in between. Per the germline V gene, CDR1 is SGHTS and CDR2 is YDEGEE. In DNA form, the CDR3 reads TGTGCCAGCAGCTTCGGTGCAGCGGATACGCAGTATTTT. This encodes CASSFGAADTQYF.

The chain carries TRBV15 and TRBJ2-2; D not resolved. Germline CDR1 reads LNHNV; CDR2 reads YYDKDF (reference sequence). The CDR3 extends over 15 amino acids. Trimming left V 0 bases short and J 3 bases short, with 8 bases between. This CDR3 is CATSRDWADTGELFF. In DNA form, the CDR3 reads TGTGCCACCAGCAGAGATTGGGCAGACACCGGGGAGCTGTTTTTT.

The chain joins TRBV5-1 to TRBJ1-6; TRBD1 is a possible D gene (5 bases). This CDR3 has 14 amino acids. From germline, CDR1 is SGHRS and CDR2 YFSETQ. V was pared by 4 bases and J by 8 bases, with 13 bases between. CDR3 region: CASSVGQTDSPLHF. The DNA for the CDR3 is TGCGCCAGCAGCGTAGGACAAACAGATTCACCCCTCCACTTT.

The rearrangement uses TRBV20-1 and TRBJ1-1, with unresolved D. Germline V gives CDR1 DFQATT, CDR2 SNEGSKA (reference sequence). The CDR3 is 14 residues long. V was pared by 4 bases and J by 3 bases, with 15 bases between. The chain's CDR3 is CSATLGGIDTEAFF. The CDR3 DNA is TGCAGTGCTACCCTAGGTGGCATTGACACTGAAGCTTTCTTT.

The chain is built from TRBV10-2 and TRBJ1-5; TRBD1 is a possible D gene (6 bases). CDR1 is WSHSY, CDR2 SAAADI, per germline. The CDR3 consists of 13 residues. V lost 5 bases and J 7 bases, leaving 12 bases between the germline ends. The CDR3 is CASSTGRGQPQHF. CDR3 DNA: TGCGCCAGCAGTACAGGGAGGGGACAGCCCCAGCATTTT.

The chain joins TRBV27 to TRBJ1-4; no clear D. Germline lookup yields CDR1 MNHEY and CDR2 SMNVEV (reference sequence). V gave up 6 bases and J gave up 8 bases, with 22 bases separating them. This CDR3 contains 16 residues. The CDR3 sequence is CASRRGDRRAREKLFF. In DNA form, the CDR3 reads TGTGCCAGCAGACGGGGAGACCGGAGGGCTCGGGAAAAACTGTTTTTT.

There are many counts of this clonotype. The chain uses TRBV10-3 and TRBJ2-3; D perhaps matches TRBD1 (5 bases). Germline V lookup: CDR1 ENHRY, CDR2 SYGVKD. This CDR3 comprises 14 residues. Trimming removed 2 bases from V and 2 bases from J, with 8 bases in between. CDR3 bases: TGTGCCATCAGTGAGGGGGCTTCCACAGATACGCAGTATTTT. Amino acids: CAISEGASTDTQYF.

The V gene is TRBV7-8, the J gene TRBJ1-2, with no clear D. From germline, CDR1 is SGHVS and CDR2 FQNEAQ. Trimming shortened V by 5 bases and J by 2 bases, and 9 bases separated the two germline ends. The CDR3 covers 13 residues. CDR3 region: CASSSGENYGYTF. The CDR3 bases are TGTGCCAGCAGCAGTGGGGAAAACTATGGCTACACCTTC.

A single count supports this clonotype. CDR3 coding DNA: TGTGCCAGCAGCCCGGACAGGGCGGAGAAGTACTTC. Residues: CASSPDRAEKYF. The chain is built from TRBV5-5 and TRBJ2-7; 8 nucleotides line up with TRBD1. The CDR3 covers 12 residues. Germline loops: CDR1 SGHKS, CDR2 YYEKEE (reference sequence). With 4 bases clipped from V and 11 bases from J, the junction kept 8 bases outside the gene matches.

The chain has TRBV9 and TRBJ1-4; D is unresolved. Germline assignment: CDR1 SGDLS and CDR2 YYNGEE. The germline V and J ends were trimmed by 0 bases and 2 bases, with 5 bases remaining between them. The CDR3 has 14 amino acids. The CDR3 region is CASSVEVTNEKLFF. The CDR3 DNA reads TGTGCCAGCAGCGTAGAAGTTACTAATGAAAAACTGTTTTTT.

V usage is TRBV14 and J usage is TRBJ1-5; 8 bases agree with TRBD1. J lost 7 bases, V lost 4 bases, and 9 bases had no gene match. CDR3 length equals 15 residues. CDR1 SGHDN and CDR2 FVKESK come from the germline V gene. DNA of the CDR3: TGTGCCAGCAGCCTCGCTGGACAGGGCGAGCAGCCCCAGCATTTT. Its translation is CASSLAGQGEQPQHF.

This clonotype was picked up many times. The CDR3 sequence is CASSSLRGGAEEQYF. The CDR3 DNA sequence: TGCGCCAGCAGCTCCCTAAGAGGGGGGGCAGAAGAGCAGTACTTC. The chain combines TRBV5-1 with TRBJ2-7; a weak D match, TRBD2 (7 bases). This CDR3 region has 15 residues. CDR1 and CDR2 from the germline V gene are SGHRS and YFSETQ. V lost 3 bases and J lost 7, with 20 bases in between.

This clonotype was recorded many times. The V and J genes are TRBV10-3 and TRBJ1-1, with TRBD1 matching 9 bases. The CDR3 contains 14 residues. V dropped 5 bases and J dropped 1; count of bases not matched to a gene: 2. Germline loops: CDR1 ENHRY, CDR2 SYGVKD. The DNA of the CDR3 is TGTGCCATCAGTACGGGACAGGGGAACACTGAAGCTTTCTTT. This encodes CAISTGQGNTEAFF.

The chain combines TRBV29-1 with TRBJ2-3; no definite D call. Trimming took 2 bases from V and 5 from J, leaving 8 bases between them. The germline V gene encodes CDR1 SQVTM and CDR2 ANQGSEA. The CDR3 runs to 12 residues. The CDR3 DNA follows: TGCAGCGTTGAAATCGTCGGAGATACGCAGTATTTT. It yields the protein CSVEIVGDTQYF.

This sequence joins TRBV7-2 and TRBJ2-3; 14 bases match TRBD2. The CDR3 runs 17 residues. The germline V gene has CDR1 SGHTA and CDR2 FQGNSA. With 3 bases clipped from V and 3 bases from J, the junction kept 5 bases outside the gene matches. Written as DNA, the CDR3 is TGTGCCAGCAGCTTGCGACTAGCGGGGGGGCAAACAGATACGCAGTATTTT. Its translation is CASSLRLAGGQTDTQYF.

This rearrangement joins TRBV24-1 to TRBJ2-1; D call uncertain. Germline values: CDR1 KGHDR, CDR2 SFDVKD. The germline V and J ends were trimmed by 9 bases and 3 bases, with 5 bases remaining between them. The CDR3 covers 11 residues. The CDR3 loop reads CATEDYNEQFF. The DNA for the CDR3 is TGTGCCACCGAAGACTACAATGAGCAGTTCTTC.

The genes are TRBV20-1 and TRBJ1-2, with TRBD1 identical over 8 bases. J gave up 6 bases and V 2 bases, and 8 bases lay outside the gene matches. Germline values: CDR1 DFQATT, CDR2 SNEGSKA (reference sequence). This CDR3 has 14 residues. CDR3 bases: TGCAGTGCTAGATCCGACAGGGGAAACAATGGCTACACCTTC. Amino acid sequence: CSARSDRGNNGYTF.

The chain uses TRBV7-9 and TRBJ1-5; weak D call: TRBD1 (6 bases). The CDR3 runs to 15 residues. The germline V gene encodes CDR1 SEHNR and CDR2 FQNEAQ (reference sequence). Trimming took 5 bases from V and 0 from J, leaving 11 bases between them. The CDR3 DNA is TGTGCCAGCAGCGCCGAAGGGGGTAGCAATCAGCCCCAGCATTTT. This translates into CASSAEGGSNQPQHF. Based on the CDR3 plus reference TRBV7-9 and TRBJ1-5, the full variable domain is DTGVSQNPRHKITKRGQNVTFRCDPISEHNRLYWYRQTLGQGPEFLTYFQNEAQLEKSRLLSDRFSAERPKGSFSTLEIQRTEQGDSAMYLCASSAEGGSNQPQHFGDGTRLSIL.

The chain couples TRBV19 to TRBJ2-3, with D possibly being TRBD1 (7 bases). The germline V gene encodes CDR1 LNHDA and CDR2 SQIVND (reference sequence). This CDR3 comprises 14 residues. V was pared by 10 bases and J by 6 bases, with 20 bases between. CDR3 amino acids: CATSDYPGGDTQYF. The CDR3 DNA is TGTGCCACCAGTGATTACCCAGGGGGGGATACGCAGTATTTT.

The CDR3 region has the DNA TGCAGTGCTAGCGGGAGCCACGAGCAGTACTTC. Translating it yields CSASGSHEQYF. The chain combines TRBV20-1 with TRBJ2-7; D possibly corresponds to TRBD2 (6 bases). The V gene's germline CDR1 is DFQATT and CDR2 SNEGSKA (reference sequence). V was clipped by 3 bases and J by 5 bases, with 8 bases between them. This CDR3 comprises 11 residues.

The genes are TRBV9 and TRBJ1-1; 7 positions agree with TRBD1. This CDR3 has 13 amino acids. CDR1 SGDLS and CDR2 YYNGEE come from the germline V gene. The V and J ends lost 4 bases and 7 bases, in that order; junction bases with no gene match: 7. The CDR3 coding sequence is TGTGCCAGCAGCCCGAGACAGGGCGGTGAAGCTTTCTTT. This sequence encodes CASSPRQGGEAFF. Filled out from reference TRBV9 and TRBJ1-1, the complete variable domain reads DSGVTQTPKHLITATGQRVTLRCSPRSGDLSVYWYQQSLDQGLQFLIQYYNGEERAKGNILERFSAQQFPDLHSELNLSSLELGDSALYFCASSPRQGGEAFFGQGTRLTVV.

As concerns this clonotype: The junction and the germline gene differ at one end; a read error may be behind it. This sequence joins TRBV12-3 or TRBV12-4 and TRBJ1-5; no firm D call. The CDR3 consists of 14 residues. As DNA, the CDR3 is TGTGCCACCAGTAACCTGACCTACTCGAAGCCCCAGCATTTT. This translates into CATSNLTYSKPQHF.

This clonotype was seen at least ten times. V gene TRBV6-2 or TRBV6-3 combines with J gene TRBJ1-1; weak D call: TRBD1 (6 bases). CDR3 length equals 16 residues. With 6 bases removed from V and 1 base from J, the gap between germline ends came to 18 bases. In germline, CDR1 is MNHEY, CDR2 SVGEGT. The CDR3 nucleotides are TGTGCCAGCAGCTTCGCACGGACAGAATGGAACACTGAAGCTTTCTTT. It encodes CASSFARTEWNTEAFF.

This chain links TRBV7-9 with TRBJ2-1; TRBD1 matches at 10 bases. This CDR3 comprises 15 residues. V was clipped by 6 bases and J by 16 bases; unmatched bases: 18. Germline V gene lookup returns CDR1 SEHNR and CDR2 FQNEAQ (reference sequence). The DNA for the CDR3 is TGTGCCAGCAGTGTGGGACAGGGGCAAAGCGGCTACACCTTCTTC. The encoded protein is CASSVGQGQSGYTFF.

A note on this clonotype: The CDR3 carries no conserved terminal phenylalanine or tryptophan, so it likely arises from a read error. It is unclear where the CDR3 begins or ends on the DNA, so no DNA is shown, and the CDR3 is as TCRdb lists it. This chain joins TRBV2 and TRBJ1-3. The CDR3 adds up to 15 amino acids, both ends counted. The germline gives CDR1 SNHLY, CDR2 FYNNEI. The chain's CDR3 is CASSALSSYGNTLYS.

In its sample, this clonotype was seen once. Germline is not matched at one junction end, which may reflect a read error. V is TRBV19 and J is TRBJ2-7; D call uncertain. Per the germline V gene, CDR1 is LNHDA and CDR2 is SQIVND (reference sequence). There are 11 residues in the CDR3. CDR3 sequence: CGSSSWYEQYF. The DNA of the CDR3 is TGTGGCAGTAGTAGTTGGTACGAGCAGTACTTC. The full variable domain, its missing parts supplied by reference TRBV19 and TRBJ2-7, is DGGITQSPKYLFRKEGQNVTLSCEQNLNHDAMYWYRQDPGQGLRLIYYSQIVNDFQKGDIAEGYSVSREKKESFPLTVTSAQKNPTAFYLCGSSSWYEQYFGPGTRLTVT.